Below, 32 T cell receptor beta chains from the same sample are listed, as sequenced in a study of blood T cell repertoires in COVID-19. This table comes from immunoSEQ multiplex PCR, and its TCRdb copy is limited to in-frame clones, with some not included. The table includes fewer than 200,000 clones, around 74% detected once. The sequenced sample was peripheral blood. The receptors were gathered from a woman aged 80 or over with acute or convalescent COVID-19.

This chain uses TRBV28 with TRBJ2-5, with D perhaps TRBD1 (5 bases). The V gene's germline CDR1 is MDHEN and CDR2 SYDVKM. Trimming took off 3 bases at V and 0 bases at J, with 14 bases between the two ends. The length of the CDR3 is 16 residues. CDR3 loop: CASSFSQGVDQETQYF. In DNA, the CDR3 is TGTGCCAGCAGTTTTTCCCAGGGCGTGGACCAAGAGACCCAGTACTTC. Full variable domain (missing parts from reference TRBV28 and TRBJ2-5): DVKVTQSSRYLVKRTGEKVFLECVQDMDHENMFWYRQDPGLGLRLIYFSYDVKMKEKGDIPEGYSVSREKKERFSLILESASTNQTSMYLCASSFSQGVDQETQYFGPGTRLLVL.

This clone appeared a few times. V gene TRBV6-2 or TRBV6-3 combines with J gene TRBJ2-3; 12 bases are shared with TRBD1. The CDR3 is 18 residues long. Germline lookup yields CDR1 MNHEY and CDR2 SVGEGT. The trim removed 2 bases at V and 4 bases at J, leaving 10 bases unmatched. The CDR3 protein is CASSYPLGTGGEADTQYF. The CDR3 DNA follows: TGTGCCAGCAGTTACCCCCTTGGGACAGGGGGCGAGGCAGATACGCAGTATTTT.

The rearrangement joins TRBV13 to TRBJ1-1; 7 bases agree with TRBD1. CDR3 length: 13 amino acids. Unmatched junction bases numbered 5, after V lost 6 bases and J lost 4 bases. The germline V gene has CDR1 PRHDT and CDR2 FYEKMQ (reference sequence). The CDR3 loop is CASSRQGVTEAFF. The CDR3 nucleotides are TGTGCCAGCAGTCGTCAGGGGGTCACTGAAGCTTTCTTT.

CDR3 amino acids: CASSWPQVYEQYF. The CDR3 DNA reads TGTGCCAGCAGTTGGCCCCAGGTCTACGAGCAGTACTTC. The J gene is TRBJ2-7, the V gene TRBV6-2 or TRBV6-3, with D hard to call. This CDR3 has 13 residues. V shed 4 bases and J shed 3 bases, with 10 bases lying between them. CDR1 and CDR2 (germline): MNHEY, SVGEGT.

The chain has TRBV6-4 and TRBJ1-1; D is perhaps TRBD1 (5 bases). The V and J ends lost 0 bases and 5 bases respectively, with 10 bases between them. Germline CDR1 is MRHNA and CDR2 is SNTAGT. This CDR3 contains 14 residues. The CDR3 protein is CASSDSIKGTEAFF. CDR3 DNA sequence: TGTGCCAGCAGTGACTCGATAAAGGGGACTGAAGCTTTCTTT.

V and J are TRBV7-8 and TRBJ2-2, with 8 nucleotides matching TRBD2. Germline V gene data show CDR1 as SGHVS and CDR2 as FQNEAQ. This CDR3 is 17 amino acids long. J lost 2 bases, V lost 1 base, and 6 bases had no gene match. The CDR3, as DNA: TGTGCCAGCAGCTTAGAGGCAGCGGGAGCAAACACCGGGGAGCTGTTTTTT. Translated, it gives CASSLEAAGANTGELFF. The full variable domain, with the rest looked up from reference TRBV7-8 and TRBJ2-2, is GAGVSQSPRYKVAKRGQDVALRCDPISGHVSLFWYQQALGQGPEFLTYFQNEAQLDKSGLPSDRFFAERPEGSVSTLKIQRTQQEDSAVYLCASSLEAAGANTGELFFGEGSRLTVL.

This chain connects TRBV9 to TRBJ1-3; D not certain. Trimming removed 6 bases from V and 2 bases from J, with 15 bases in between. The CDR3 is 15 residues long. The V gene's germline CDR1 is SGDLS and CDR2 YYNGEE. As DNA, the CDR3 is TGTGCCAGCACCAGATCTTTTTCCACTGGAAACACCATATATTTT. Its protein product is CASTRSFSTGNTIYF.

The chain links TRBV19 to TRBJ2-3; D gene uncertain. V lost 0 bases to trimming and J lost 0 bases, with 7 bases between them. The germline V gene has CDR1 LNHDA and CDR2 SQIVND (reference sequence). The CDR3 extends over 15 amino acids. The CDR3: CASSIDHSSTDTQYF. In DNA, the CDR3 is TGTGCCAGTAGTATAGACCATAGTAGCACAGATACGCAGTATTTT. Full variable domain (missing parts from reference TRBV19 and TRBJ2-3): DGGITQSPKYLFRKEGQNVTLSCEQNLNHDAMYWYRQDPGQGLRLIYYSQIVNDFQKGDIAEGYSVSREKKESFPLTVTSAQKNPTAFYLCASSIDHSSTDTQYFGPGTRLTVL.

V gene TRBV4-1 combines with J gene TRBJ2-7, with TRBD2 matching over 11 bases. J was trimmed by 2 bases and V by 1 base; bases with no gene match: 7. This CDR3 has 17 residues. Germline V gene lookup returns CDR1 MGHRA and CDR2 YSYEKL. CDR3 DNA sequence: TGCGCCAGCAGCCAAGCACCGGGACTAGCGGAACCCTACGAGCAGTACTTC. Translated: CASSQAPGLAEPYEQYF.

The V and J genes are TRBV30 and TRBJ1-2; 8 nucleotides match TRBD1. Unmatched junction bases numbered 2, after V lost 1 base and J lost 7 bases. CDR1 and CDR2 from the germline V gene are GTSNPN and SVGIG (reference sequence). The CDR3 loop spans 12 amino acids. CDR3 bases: TGTGCCTGGAGTGGACAGGGGTTTGGCTACACCTTC. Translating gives CAWSGQGFGYTF. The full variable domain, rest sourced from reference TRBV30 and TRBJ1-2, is SQTIHQWPATLVQPVGSPLSLECTVEGTSNPNLYWYRQAAGRGLQLLFYSVGIGQISSEVPQNLSASRPQDRQFILSSKKLLLSDSGFYLCAWSGQGFGYTFGSGTRLTVV.

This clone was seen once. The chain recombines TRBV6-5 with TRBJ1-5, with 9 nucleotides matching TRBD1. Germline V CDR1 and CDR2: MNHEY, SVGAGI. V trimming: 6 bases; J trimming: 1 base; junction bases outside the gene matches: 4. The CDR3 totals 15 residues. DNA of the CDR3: TGTGCCAGCAGGCGGGACAGGGCAAGCAATCAGCCCCAGCATTTT. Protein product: CASRRDRASNQPQHF.

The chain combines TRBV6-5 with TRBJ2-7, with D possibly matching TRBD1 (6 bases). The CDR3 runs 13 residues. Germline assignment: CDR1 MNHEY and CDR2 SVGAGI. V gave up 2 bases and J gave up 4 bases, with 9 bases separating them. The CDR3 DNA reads TGTGCCAGCAGTTACCGGGACACATACGAGCAGTACTTC. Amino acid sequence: CASSYRDTYEQYF.

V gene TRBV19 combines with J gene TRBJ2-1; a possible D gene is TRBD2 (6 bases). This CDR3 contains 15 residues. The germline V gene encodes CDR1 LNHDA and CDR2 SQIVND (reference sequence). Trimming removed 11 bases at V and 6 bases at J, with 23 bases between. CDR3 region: CADTRRVASSNEQFF. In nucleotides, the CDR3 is TGTGCCGATACCAGGAGGGTAGCCAGCTCCAATGAGCAGTTCTTC.

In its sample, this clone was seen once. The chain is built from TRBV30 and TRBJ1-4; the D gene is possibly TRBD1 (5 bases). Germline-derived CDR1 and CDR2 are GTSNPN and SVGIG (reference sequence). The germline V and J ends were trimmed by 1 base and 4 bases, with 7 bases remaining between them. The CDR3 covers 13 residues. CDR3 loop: CAWSGQSNEKLFF. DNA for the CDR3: TGTGCCTGGAGTGGACAGAGTAATGAAAAACTGTTTTTT.

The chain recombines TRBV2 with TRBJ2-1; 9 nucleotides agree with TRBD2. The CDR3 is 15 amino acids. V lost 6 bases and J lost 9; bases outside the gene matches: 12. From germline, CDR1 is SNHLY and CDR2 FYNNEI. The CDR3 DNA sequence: TGTGCCAGCAGGGCCTCTAGCGGGATGGGGGCTGAGCAGTTCTTC. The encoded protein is CASRASSGMGAEQFF.

The CDR3 spells CASSPTWANVLTF. The CDR3 nucleotides read TGTGCCAGCAGCCCTACATGGGCCAACGTCCTGACTTTC. The rearrangement uses TRBV6-2 or TRBV6-3 and TRBJ2-6, with D unclear. This CDR3 spans 13 amino acids. Trimming removed 6 bases from V and 5 bases from J, with 8 bases in between. CDR1 and CDR2 from the germline V gene are MNHEY and SVGEGT.

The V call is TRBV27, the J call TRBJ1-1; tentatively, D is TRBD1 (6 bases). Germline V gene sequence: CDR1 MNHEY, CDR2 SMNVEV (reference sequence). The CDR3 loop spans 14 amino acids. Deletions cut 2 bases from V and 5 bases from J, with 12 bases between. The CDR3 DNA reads TGTGCCAGCAGTTTACAGGACAGACCGACTGAAGCTTTCTTT. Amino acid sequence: CASSLQDRPTEAFF.

This chain's CDR3 is CASSDAQGTPGGYTF. The DNA for the CDR3 is TGTGCCAGCAGTGATGCTCAGGGGACCCCCGGGGGCTACACCTTC. The chain combines TRBV2 with TRBJ1-2, with a possible D match to TRBD1 (6 bases). Germline V CDR1 and CDR2: SNHLY, FYNNEI. The CDR3 extends over 15 amino acids. V was cut by 3 bases and J by 8 bases, with 19 bases left in between.

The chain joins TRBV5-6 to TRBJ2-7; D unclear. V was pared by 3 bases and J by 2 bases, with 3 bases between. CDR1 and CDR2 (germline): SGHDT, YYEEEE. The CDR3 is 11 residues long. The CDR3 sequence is CASSYTYEQYF. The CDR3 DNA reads TGTGCCAGCAGCTACACCTACGAGCAGTACTTC.

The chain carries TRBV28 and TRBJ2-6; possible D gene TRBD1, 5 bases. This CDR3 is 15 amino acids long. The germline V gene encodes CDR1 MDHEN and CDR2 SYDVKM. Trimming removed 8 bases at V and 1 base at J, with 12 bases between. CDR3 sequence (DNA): TGTGCCAGCGGCATTAAGGGGTCTGGGGCCAACGTCCTGACTTTC. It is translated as CASGIKGSGANVLTF.

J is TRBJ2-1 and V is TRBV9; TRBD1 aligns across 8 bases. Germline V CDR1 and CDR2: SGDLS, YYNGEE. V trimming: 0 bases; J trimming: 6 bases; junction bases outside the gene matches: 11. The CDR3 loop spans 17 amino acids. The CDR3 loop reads CASSVAPLGQDGNEQFF. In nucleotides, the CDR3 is TGTGCCAGCAGCGTAGCGCCGCTGGGACAGGATGGCAATGAGCAGTTCTTC. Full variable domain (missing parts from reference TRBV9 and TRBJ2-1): DSGVTQTPKHLITATGQRVTLRCSPRSGDLSVYWYQQSLDQGLQFLIQYYNGEERAKGNILERFSAQQFPDLHSELNLSSLELGDSALYFCASSVAPLGQDGNEQFFGPGTRLTVL.

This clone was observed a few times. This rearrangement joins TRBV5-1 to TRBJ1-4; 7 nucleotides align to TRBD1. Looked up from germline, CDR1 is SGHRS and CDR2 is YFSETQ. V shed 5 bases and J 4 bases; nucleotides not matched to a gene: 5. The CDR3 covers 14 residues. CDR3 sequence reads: CASRVGTDNEKLFF. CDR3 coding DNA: TGCGCCAGCAGGGTGGGGACAGATAATGAAAAACTGTTTTTT.

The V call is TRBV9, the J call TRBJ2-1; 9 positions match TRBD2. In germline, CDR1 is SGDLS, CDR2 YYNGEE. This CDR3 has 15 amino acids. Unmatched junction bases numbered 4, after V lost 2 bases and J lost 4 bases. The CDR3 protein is CASSVLAGQYNEQFF. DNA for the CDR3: TGTGCCAGCAGCGTCCTAGCGGGGCAGTACAATGAGCAGTTCTTC.

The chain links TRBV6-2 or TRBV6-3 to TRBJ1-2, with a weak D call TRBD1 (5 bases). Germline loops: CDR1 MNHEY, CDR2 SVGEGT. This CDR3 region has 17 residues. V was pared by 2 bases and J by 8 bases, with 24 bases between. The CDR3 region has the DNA TGTGCCAGCAGTTACCCAACGGACCAGGGCCCCACACGAGGCTACACCTTC. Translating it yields CASSYPTDQGPTRGYTF.

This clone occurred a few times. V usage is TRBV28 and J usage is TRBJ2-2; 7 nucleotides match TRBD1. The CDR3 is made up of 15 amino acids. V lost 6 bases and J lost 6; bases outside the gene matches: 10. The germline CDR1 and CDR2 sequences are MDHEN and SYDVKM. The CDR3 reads CASSRHGTVPGELFF. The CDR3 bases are TGTGCCAGCAGCCGACACGGGACAGTTCCCGGGGAGCTGTTTTTT.

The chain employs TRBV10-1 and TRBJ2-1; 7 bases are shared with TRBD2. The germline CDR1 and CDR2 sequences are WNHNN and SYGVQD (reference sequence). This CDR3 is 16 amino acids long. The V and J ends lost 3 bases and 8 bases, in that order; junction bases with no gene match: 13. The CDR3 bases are TGCGCCAGCAGTGAAGGGTACAGCGGGATCTCGGATGAGCAGTTCTTC. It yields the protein CASSEGYSGISDEQFF.

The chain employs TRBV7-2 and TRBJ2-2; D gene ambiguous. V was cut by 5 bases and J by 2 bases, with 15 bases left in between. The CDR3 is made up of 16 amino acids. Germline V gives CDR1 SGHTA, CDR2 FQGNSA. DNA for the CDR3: TGTGCCAGCAGCGCTACGACCGGGTTTAACACCGGGGAGCTGTTTTTT. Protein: CASSATTGFNTGELFF.

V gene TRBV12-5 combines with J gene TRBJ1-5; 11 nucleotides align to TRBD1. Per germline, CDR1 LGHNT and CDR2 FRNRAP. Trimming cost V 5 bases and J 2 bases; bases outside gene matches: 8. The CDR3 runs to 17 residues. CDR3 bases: TGTGCTAGTGGTAGTTGGACAGGGGGCCGGGGCAATCAGCCCCAGCATTTT. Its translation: CASGSWTGGRGNQPQHF.

The chain's CDR3 is CASSSLLAGHQETQYF. Written as DNA, the CDR3 is TGTGCCAGTAGTTCATTACTAGCGGGGCACCAAGAGACCCAGTACTTC. The chain couples TRBV19 to TRBJ2-5, with TRBD2 matching 10 bases. The CDR3 runs to 16 residues. Losses at the gene ends were 5 bases for V and 0 bases for J; bases not matched to a gene: 6. Looked up from germline, CDR1 is LNHDA and CDR2 is SQIVND (reference sequence).

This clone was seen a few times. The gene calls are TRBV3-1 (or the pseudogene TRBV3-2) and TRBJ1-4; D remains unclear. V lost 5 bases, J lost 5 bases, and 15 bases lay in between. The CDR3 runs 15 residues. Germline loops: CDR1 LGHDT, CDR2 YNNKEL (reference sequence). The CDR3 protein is CASSFSSGFNEKLFF. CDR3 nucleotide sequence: TGTGCCAGCAGCTTCTCTAGTGGTTTCAATGAAAAACTGTTTTTT.

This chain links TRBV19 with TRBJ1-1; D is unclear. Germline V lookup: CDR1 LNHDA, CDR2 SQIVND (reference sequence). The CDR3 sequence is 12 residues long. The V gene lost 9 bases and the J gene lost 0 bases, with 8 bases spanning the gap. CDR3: CASPVLNTEAFF. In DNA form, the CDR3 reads TGTGCCAGCCCGGTACTGAACACTGAAGCTTTCTTT.

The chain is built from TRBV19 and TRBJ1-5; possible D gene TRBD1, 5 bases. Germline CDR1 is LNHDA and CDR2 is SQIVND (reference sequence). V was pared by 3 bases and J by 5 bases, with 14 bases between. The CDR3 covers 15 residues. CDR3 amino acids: CASSIESGIHQPQHF. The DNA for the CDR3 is TGTGCCAGTAGTATCGAATCAGGGATCCATCAGCCCCAGCATTTT.